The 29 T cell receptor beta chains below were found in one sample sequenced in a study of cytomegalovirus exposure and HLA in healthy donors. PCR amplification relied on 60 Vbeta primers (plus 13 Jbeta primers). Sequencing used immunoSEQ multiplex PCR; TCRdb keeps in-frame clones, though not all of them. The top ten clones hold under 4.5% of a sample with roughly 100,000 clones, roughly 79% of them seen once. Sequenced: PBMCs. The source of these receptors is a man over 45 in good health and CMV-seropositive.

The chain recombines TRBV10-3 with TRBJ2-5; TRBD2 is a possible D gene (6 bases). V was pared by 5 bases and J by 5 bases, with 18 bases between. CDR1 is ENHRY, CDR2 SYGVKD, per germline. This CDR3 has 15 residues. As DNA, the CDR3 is TGTGCCATCAGTTCAGGGCCTCCTGGAGGGGAGACCCAGTACTTC. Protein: CAISSGPPGGETQYF.

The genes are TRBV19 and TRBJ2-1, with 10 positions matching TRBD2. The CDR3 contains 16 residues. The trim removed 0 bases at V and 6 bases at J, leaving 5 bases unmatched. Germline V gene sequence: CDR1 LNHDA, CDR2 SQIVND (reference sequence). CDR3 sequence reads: CASSIDPSGRGNEQFF. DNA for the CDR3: TGTGCCAGTAGTATAGATCCTAGCGGGAGAGGCAATGAGCAGTTCTTC.

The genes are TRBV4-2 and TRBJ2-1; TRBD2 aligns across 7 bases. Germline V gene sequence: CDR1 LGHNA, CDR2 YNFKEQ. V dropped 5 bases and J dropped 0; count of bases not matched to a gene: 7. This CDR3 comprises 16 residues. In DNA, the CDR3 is TGTGCCAGCAGCGAACCTAGCGGAAGCTCCTACAATGAGCAGTTCTTC. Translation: CASSEPSGSSYNEQFF.

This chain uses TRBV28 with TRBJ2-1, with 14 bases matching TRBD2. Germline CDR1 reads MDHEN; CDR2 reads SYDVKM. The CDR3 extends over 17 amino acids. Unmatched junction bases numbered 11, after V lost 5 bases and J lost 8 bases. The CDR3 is CASSPQQGTSGSDEQFF. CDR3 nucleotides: TGTGCCAGCAGTCCCCAACAGGGGACTAGCGGGAGTGATGAGCAGTTCTTC.

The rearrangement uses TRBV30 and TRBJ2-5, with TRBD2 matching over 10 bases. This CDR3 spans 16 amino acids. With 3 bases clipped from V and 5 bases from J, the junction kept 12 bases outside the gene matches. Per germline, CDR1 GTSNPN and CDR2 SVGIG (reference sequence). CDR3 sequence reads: CAWSAARASGSETQYF. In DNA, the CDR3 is TGTGCCTGGAGCGCCGCTCGGGCTAGCGGGAGTGAGACCCAGTACTTC.

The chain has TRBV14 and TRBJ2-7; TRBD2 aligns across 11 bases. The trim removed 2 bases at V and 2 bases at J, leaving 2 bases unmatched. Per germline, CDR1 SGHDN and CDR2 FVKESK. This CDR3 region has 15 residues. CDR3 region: CASSQLAGGTYEQYF. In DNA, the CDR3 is TGTGCCAGCAGCCAATTAGCGGGAGGGACCTACGAGCAGTACTTC.

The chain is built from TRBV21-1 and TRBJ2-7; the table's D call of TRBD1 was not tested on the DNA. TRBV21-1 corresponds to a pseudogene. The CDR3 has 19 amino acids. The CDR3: CASSKARLRAGGTRGEQYF. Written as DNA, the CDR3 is TGTGCCAGCAGCAAAGCTCGGCTTCGGGCAGGGGGTACTCGTGGCGAGCAGTACTTC.

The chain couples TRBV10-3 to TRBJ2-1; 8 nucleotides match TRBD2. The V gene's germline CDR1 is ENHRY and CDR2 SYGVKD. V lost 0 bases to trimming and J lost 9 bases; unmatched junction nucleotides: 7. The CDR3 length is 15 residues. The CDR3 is CAISESTLREGEQFF. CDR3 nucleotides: TGTGCCATCAGTGAGTCGACTCTCCGGGAGGGTGAGCAGTTCTTC.

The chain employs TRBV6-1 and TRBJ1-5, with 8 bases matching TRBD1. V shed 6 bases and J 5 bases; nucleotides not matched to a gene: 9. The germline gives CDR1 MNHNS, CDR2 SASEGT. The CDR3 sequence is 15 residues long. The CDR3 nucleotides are TGTGCCAGCAGATCGCCAGGGGGCATGCATCAGCCCCAGCATTTT. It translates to CASRSPGGMHQPQHF.

CDR3 sequence reads: CASSDRDSETQYF. The CDR3 nucleotides are TGTGCCAGCAGCGACCGGGACTCAGAGACCCAGTACTTC. This rearrangement joins TRBV5-4 to TRBJ2-5; D might be TRBD2 (6 bases). Germline lookup yields CDR1 SGHNT and CDR2 YYREEE (reference sequence). This CDR3 is 13 amino acids long. Trimming removed 4 bases at V and 4 bases at J, with 11 bases between.

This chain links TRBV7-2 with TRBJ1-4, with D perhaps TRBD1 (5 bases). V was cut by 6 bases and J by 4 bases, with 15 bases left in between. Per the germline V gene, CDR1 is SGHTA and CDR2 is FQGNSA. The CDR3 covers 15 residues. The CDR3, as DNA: TGTGCCAGCAGAAAAGGGGTCCAGTATAATGAAAAACTGTTTTTT. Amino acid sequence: CASRKGVQYNEKLFF.

CDR3 bases: TGTGCCAGCAGTTATAGGACAGGGGGCGATGGTACTCATGCCAAAAACATTCAGTACTTC. It specifies CASSYRTGGDGTHAKNIQYF. The genes are TRBV28 and TRBJ2-4; 11 nucleotides line up with TRBD1. With 4 bases clipped from V and 1 base from J, the junction kept 15 bases outside the gene matches. Germline assignment: CDR1 MDHEN and CDR2 SYDVKM. The CDR3 has 20 residues.

The CDR3 bases are TGTGCCAGCGTCGGGCCGACCAGGACAGGCCAGAGGGAGCAGTACTTC. Its protein product is CASVGPTRTGQREQYF. The chain carries TRBV28 and TRBJ2-7; 7 nucleotides align to TRBD1. J lost 7 bases, V lost 8 bases, and 20 bases had no gene match. Germline assignment: CDR1 MDHEN and CDR2 SYDVKM. CDR3 length: 16 residues.

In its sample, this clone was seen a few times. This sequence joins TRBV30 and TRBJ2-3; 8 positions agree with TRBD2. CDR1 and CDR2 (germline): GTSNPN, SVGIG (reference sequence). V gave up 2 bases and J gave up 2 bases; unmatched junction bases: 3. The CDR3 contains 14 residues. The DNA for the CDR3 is TGTGCCTGGAGTAGCGGGAGTCCCACAGATACGCAGTATTTT. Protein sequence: CAWSSGSPTDTQYF.

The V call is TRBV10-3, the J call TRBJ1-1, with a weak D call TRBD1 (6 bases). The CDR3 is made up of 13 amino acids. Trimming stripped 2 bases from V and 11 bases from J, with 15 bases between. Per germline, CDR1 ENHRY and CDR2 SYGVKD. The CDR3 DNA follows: TGTGCCATCAGTGAGAAAGGGCAGGGGTTGGCTTTCTTT. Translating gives CAISEKGQGLAFF.

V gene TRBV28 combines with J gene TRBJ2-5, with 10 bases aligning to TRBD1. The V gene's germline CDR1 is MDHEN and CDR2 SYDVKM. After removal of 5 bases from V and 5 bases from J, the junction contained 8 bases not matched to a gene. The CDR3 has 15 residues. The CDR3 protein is CASSPPTGGVETQYF. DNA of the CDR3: TGTGCCAGCAGTCCTCCGACAGGGGGCGTGGAGACCCAGTACTTC.

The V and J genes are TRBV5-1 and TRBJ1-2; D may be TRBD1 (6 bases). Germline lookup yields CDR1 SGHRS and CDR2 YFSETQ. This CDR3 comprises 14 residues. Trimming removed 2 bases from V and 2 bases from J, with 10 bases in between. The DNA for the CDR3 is TGCGCCAGCAGCTTCCGACAGGCGAACTATGGCTACACCTTC. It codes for CASSFRQANYGYTF.

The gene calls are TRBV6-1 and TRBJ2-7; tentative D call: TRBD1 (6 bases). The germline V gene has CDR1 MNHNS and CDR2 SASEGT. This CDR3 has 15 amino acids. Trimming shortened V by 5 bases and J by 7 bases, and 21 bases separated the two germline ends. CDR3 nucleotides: TGTGCCAGCAGTCCCCGACAGGACCACGCGGATGAGCAGTACTTC. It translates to CASSPRQDHADEQYF.

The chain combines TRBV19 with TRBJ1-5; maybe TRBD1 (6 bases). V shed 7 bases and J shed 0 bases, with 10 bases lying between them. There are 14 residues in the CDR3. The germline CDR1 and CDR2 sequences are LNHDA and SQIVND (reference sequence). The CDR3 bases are TGTGCCAGTACCCCGACAGGTAGCAATCAGCCCCAGCATTTT. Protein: CASTPTGSNQPQHF.

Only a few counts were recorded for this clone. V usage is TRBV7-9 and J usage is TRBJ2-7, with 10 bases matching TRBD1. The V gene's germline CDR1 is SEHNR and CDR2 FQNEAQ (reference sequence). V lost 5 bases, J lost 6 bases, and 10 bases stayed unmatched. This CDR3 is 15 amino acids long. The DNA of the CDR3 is TGTGCCAGCAGCCTTCTCCGGGACAGGGGTCGCGAGCAGTACTTC. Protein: CASSLLRDRGREQYF.

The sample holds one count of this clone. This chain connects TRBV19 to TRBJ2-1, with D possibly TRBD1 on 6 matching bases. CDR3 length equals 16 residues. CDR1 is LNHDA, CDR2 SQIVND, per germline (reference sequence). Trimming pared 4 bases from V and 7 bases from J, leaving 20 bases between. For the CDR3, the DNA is TGTGCCAGTAGTACTATACAGGGAATCATGGGAAATGAGCAGTTCTTC. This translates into CASSTIQGIMGNEQFF.

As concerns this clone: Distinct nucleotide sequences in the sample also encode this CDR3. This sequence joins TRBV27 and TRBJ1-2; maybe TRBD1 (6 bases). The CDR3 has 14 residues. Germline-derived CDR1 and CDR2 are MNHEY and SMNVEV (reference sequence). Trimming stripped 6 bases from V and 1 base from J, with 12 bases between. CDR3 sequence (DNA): TGTGCCAGCAGCCGGGACATCTTTAACTATGGCTACACCTTC. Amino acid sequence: CASSRDIFNYGYTF.

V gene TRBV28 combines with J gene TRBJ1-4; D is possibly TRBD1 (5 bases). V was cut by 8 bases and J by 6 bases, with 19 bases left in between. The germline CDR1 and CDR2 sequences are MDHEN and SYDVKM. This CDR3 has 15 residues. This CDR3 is CASVRGQLGDEKLFF. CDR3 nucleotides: TGTGCCAGCGTTAGGGGCCAACTTGGGGATGAAAAACTGTTTTTT.

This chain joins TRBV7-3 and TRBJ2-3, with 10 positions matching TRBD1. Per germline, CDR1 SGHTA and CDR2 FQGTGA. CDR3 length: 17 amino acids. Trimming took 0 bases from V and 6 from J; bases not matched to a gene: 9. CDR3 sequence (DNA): TGTGCCAGCAGCTTAACTCCTTTGGGACAGGGGTCGGATACGCAGTATTTT. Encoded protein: CASSLTPLGQGSDTQYF.

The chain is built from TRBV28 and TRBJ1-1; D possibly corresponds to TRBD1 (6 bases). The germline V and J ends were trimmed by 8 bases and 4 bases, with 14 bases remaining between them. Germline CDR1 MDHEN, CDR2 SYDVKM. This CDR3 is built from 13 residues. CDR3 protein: CASARGWVTEAFF. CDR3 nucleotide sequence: TGTGCCAGCGCGAGGGGGTGGGTCACTGAAGCTTTCTTT.

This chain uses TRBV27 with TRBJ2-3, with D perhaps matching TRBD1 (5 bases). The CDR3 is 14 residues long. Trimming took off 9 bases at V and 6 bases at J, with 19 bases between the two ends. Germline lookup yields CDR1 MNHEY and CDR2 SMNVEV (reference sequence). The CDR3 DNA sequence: TGTGCCAGTGGGGCTGGTCGGACCGGGGATACGCAGTATTTT. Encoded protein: CASGAGRTGDTQYF.

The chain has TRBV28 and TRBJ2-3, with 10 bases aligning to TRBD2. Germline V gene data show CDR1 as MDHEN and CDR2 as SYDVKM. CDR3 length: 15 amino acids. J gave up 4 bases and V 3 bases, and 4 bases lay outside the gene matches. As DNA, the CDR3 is TGTGCCAGCAGTTTTTCTAGCGGGAGTCCAGATACGCAGTATTTT. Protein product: CASSFSSGSPDTQYF.

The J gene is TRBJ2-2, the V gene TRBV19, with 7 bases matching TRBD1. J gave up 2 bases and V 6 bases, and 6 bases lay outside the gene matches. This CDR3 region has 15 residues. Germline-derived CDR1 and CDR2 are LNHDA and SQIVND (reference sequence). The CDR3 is CASRTGTVNTGELFF. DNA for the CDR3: TGTGCCAGTAGGACCGGGACAGTCAACACCGGGGAGCTGTTTTTT.

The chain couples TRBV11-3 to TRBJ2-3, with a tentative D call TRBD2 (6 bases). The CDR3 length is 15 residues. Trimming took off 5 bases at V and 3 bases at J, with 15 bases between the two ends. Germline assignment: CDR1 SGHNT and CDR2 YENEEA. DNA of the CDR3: TGTGCCAGCAGCGACGGGAGTGATGGTACAGATACGCAGTATTTT. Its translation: CASSDGSDGTDTQYF. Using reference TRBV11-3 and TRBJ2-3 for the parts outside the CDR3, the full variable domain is EAGVVQSPRYKIIEKKQPVAFWCNPISGHNTLYWYLQNLGQGPELLIRYENEEAVDDSQLPKDRFSAERLKGVDSTLKIQPAELGDSAVYLCASSDGSDGTDTQYFGPGTRLTVL.